The rows below give T cell receptor beta chains drawn from one sample of a study of identical twins. TCRdb processed the 5' RACE reads anew with MiXCR; each CDR3 protein has one entry. The repertoire has 250,000 or so distinct CDR3 sequences, roughly 8.7% of them found once; the top ten carry less than 4%. The same sample was also used in a study of yellow fever vaccine responses in identical twins.

Sequencing used CD8+ T cells sorted from blood. All receptors come from a young woman in good health. Each CDR3 is given with its conserved first and last residue. A D gene is named only where the DNA matches it firmly. A clone size is listed for some rows: how often the clone was seen (once, few, many), or a class if it is expanded.

>.|.|TRBV20-1|TRBJ2-7
TGCAGTGCTAGAGTCCCTGGCAGGGCCTACGAGCAGTACTTC
CSARVPGRAYEQYF
>.|TRBD1|TRBV15|TRBJ1-4
TGTGCCACCAGCGACGCCGGGACAGGGCCGCCGGAACTGTTTTTT
CATSDAGTGPPELFF
>many|.|TRBV20-1|TRBJ2-1
TGCAGTGCTGCGCACGGCGCGGGGTACCGTTCCTACAATGAGCAGTTCTTC
CSAAHGAGYRSYNEQFF
>few|TRBD1|TRBV12-3/TRBV12-4|TRBJ1-1
TGTGCCAGCAGTTTAATTCTTGTAGGGACAGTAAACACTGAAGCTTTCTTT
CASSLILVGTVNTEAFF
>few|TRBD2|TRBV15|TRBJ2-2
TGTGCCACCAGCAGAGATCTGGCTAGCGGGGAGCCCGGGGAGCTGTTTTTT
CATSRDLASGEPGELFF
>.|.|TRBV20-1|TRBJ2-7
TGCAGTGGAACCGTGGCAGGGAGTAACGAGCAGTACTTC
CSGTVAGSNEQYF
>many|.|TRBV27|TRBJ1-5
TGTGCCAGCAGTTTATCTGGGAATCAGCCCCAGCATTTT
CASSLSGNQPQHF
>many|.|TRBV29-1|TRBJ2-7
TGCAGCGTTCACGACGGCTCCTACGAGCAGTACTTC
CSVHDGSYEQYF
>few|TRBD2|TRBV20-1|TRBJ2-7
TGCAGTGCTAGTCTCCGGGAGGGATCCTACGAGCAGTACTTC
CSASLREGSYEQYF
>many|.|TRBV7-9|TRBJ2-5
TGTGCCAGCAGCTCCCTCAACGGGACCCAGTACTTC
CASSSLNGTQYF
>many|.|TRBV7-9|TRBJ2-6
TGTGCCAGCAGCTACAGTGGATCCGGGGCCAACGTCCTGACTTTC
CASSYSGSGANVLTF